This T cell receptor (beta chain) was sequenced for a study of OX40 agonist ivuxolimab in advanced cancers. Context from the whole study: The costimulatory receptor OX40 (CD134) was targeted by ivuxolimab, a fully human IgG2 agonistic monoclonal antibody. In the dose-escalation cohort, 65% to 85% of patients were male, and the mean age was roughly 60 years with a range of about 20 to 79. The paper covers the monotherapy dose-escalation part of the phase I ivuxolimab trial, which included N ≈ 50 patients. Among the approximately 54 dose-escalation patients, about 20 had hepatocellular carcinoma, about 15 melanoma, 9 renal cell carcinoma and 9 head and neck cancer. Peripheral TCRbeta sequencing aimed to test whether ivuxolimab altered TCR sequence diversity and caused clonal T-cell expansion. Prior anti-PD-1, anti-PD-L1 or anti-CTLA-4 therapy was permitted, and approximately 40% of dose-escalation patients had received checkpoint inhibitors. Intravenous ivuxolimab was administered to patients every 2 weeks at six dose levels: 0.01, 0.1, 0.3, 1.5, 3 and 10 mg/kg. Partial responses were achieved by three dose-escalation patients, of whom one had hepatocellular carcinoma and two had cutaneous melanoma.

Including cysteine and phenylalanine, the CDR3 has 15 amino acids. The CDR3 DNA has 45 bases and is translated from base 1. Here V drops 0 bases and J drops 5 bases, and the junction holds 4 bases not matched to any gene. From a lookup of the germline V gene (reference sequence), CDR1 and CDR2 are GTSNPN and SVGIG. For sequencing of the TCRbeta CDR3 region, genomic DNA was extracted from the sorted cells. The immunoSEQ Assay was used to sequence the TCRbeta CDR3 regions. Drawn from immuneACCESS, this table holds only the in-frame rearrangements with V and J called that TCRdb kept. Clones are partly lost; checked studies trace under half to an unresolved V gene and leave the rest unexplained. The sample table holds some 25,000 clones, of which roughly three quarters were seen once. Under 40% of the sample goes to the ten largest clones. Study-wide findings and limitations: Partial responders in the 0.1-3.0 mg/kg groups had among the lowest normalized peripheral clonal expansion, especially among CD8+ T cells. Low levels of normalized T-cell clonal expansion were also seen in some patients who did not respond. After ivuxolimab, more expanded clones were found on average in CD8+ T cells than in CD4+ T cells. At doses from 0.1 to 3.0 mg/kg, clonal expansion was seen in both CD4+ and CD8+ blood T cells between baseline and week 6. Which antigens the clonally expanded peripheral T cells were specific for was not determined.

On this clone itself: This clone's antigen is unknown. Per-base qualities were not stored, and no clone one base away is much larger.

Patients with a history of autoimmune disease or receiving systemic immunosuppression were excluded from the trial. Peripheral blood for TCR sequencing was drawn from every dose cohort at baseline, at cycle 4 day 1 and at cycle 7 day 1. The samples were drawn from a first-in-human, open-label, multicenter phase I dose-escalation trial of ivuxolimab. Adults with locally advanced or metastatic melanoma, renal cell, hepatocellular, or head and neck squamous cell carcinoma were enrolled in the trial. CD4+ and CD8+ T cells were sorted separately from peripheral blood before TCR sequencing. This receptor was taken from an adult with an advanced solid tumor such as melanoma, head and neck, liver or kidney cancer. The chain joins TRBV30 to TRBJ2-7; TRBD2 fits 13 bases in the junction. The input for sequencing was CD4+ or CD8+ T cells sorted from blood, taken in a trial of the OX40 agonist ivuxolimab. CDR3 reads: CAWSVGLAGVNEQYF. The nucleotides read TGTGCCTGGAGTGTAGGACTAGCGGGAGTGAACGAGCAGTACTTC.